The 9 T cell receptor beta chains listed next were all sequenced from one sample in a study of Graves' ophthalmopathy and Graves' hyperthyroidism. Amplified TCR beta CDR3 regions were obtained using RNA transcripts as template. The library came from an HTBI-primed first-round RT-PCR and a second-round multiplex PCR. Each CDR3 protein gets one entry after TCRdb re-called the multiplex PCR reads with MiXCR. The sample yields over a million distinct CDR3 sequences, about two fifths seen once. Sequences were obtained from peripheral blood or thyroid tissue (not recorded which). The receptors were sampled from an adult man with Graves' hyperthyroidism.

The chain has TRBV6-5 and TRBJ2-2; D gene ambiguous. The CDR3 contains 14 residues. Between the trimmed V and J ends, which lost 0 bases and 3 bases, there was a span of 5 bases. CDR1 and CDR2 from the germline V gene are MNHEY and SVGAGI. The CDR3 DNA reads as TGTGCCAGCAGTTACTCGCTATACACCGGGGAGCTGTTTTTT. This codes for CASSYSLYTGELFF.

The J gene is TRBJ1-6, the V gene TRBV7-8; perhaps TRBD1 as D (5 bases). The CDR3 sequence is 17 residues long. V was trimmed by 4 bases and J by 4 bases, leaving 17 bases between them. Per germline, CDR1 SGHVS and CDR2 FQNEAQ. CDR3 in DNA: TGTGCCAGCAGCTCTTCACAGGTCGGAGATTATAATTCACCCCTCCACTTT. Its protein is CASSSSQVGDYNSPLHF.

The chain carries TRBV10-3 and TRBJ1-1; D is unclear. This CDR3 has 13 amino acids. Germline V lookup: CDR1 ENHRY, CDR2 SYGVKD. Deletions cut 6 bases from V and 2 bases from J, with 10 bases between. The CDR3 reads CAIRGRDNTEAFF. The CDR3 bases are TGTGCCATCAGGGGTCGGGATAACACTGAAGCTTTCTTT.

Turning to this clonotype: At one end the junction does not follow the germline gene, possibly because of a read error. This chain links TRBV10-2 with TRBJ1-1; 7 bases agree with TRBD1. This CDR3 spans 15 amino acids. Germline V gene lookup returns CDR1 WSHSY and CDR2 SAAADI. DNA for the CDR3: TGTGCCAGCAGTACCCCGGCAGGGGGTGACACTGAAGCTTTCTTT. It translates to CASSTPAGGDTEAFF.

The rearrangement joins TRBV7-9 to TRBJ1-1; D possibly corresponds to TRBD1 (5 bases). The CDR3 is 15 amino acids. CDR1 and CDR2 from the germline V gene are SEHNR and FQNEAQ (reference sequence). V dropped 5 bases and J dropped 0 bases, with 13 bases sitting between them. CDR3 sequence reads: CASSQGAAMNTEAFF. The CDR3 bases are TGTGCCAGCAGCCAAGGGGCAGCCATGAACACTGAAGCTTTCTTT.

The chain is built from TRBV7-2 and TRBJ1-6, with a possible D match to TRBD1 (5 bases). The CDR3 has 17 residues. Trimming took off 0 bases at V and 9 bases at J, with 18 bases between the two ends. Germline loops: CDR1 SGHTA, CDR2 FQGNSA. The CDR3 protein is CASSLALRDQRASPLHF. The DNA of the CDR3 is TGTGCCAGCAGCTTAGCGCTAAGGGACCAACGCGCTTCACCCCTCCACTTT.

In regard to this clonotype: Being one base from a much bigger clone, this may be a read error. The rearrangement links TRBV7-6 to TRBJ1-2; D may be TRBD1 (6 bases). Germline V CDR1 and CDR2: SGHVS, FNYEAQ. The CDR3 is 18 amino acids. CDR3 bases: TGTGCCAACAGCCCCCCCCGGGACACGGACACCTCTAACTATGGCTACACCTTC. Its protein is CANSPPRDTDTSNYGYTF.

Ten or more counts support this clonotype. V is TRBV20-1 and J is TRBJ2-7; weak D call: TRBD2 (6 bases). V was shortened by 4 bases and J by 4 bases, with 11 bases between the two germline ends. CDR1 is DFQATT and CDR2 is SNEGSKA in the germline V gene (reference sequence). This CDR3 comprises 12 residues. The CDR3 loop reads CSAKAGRYEQYF. CDR3 sequence (DNA): TGCAGTGCTAAGGCGGGGAGGTACGAGCAGTACTTC.

This sequence joins TRBV10-3 and TRBJ1-1, with a tentative D call TRBD1 (6 bases). The length of the CDR3 is 14 residues. Germline V gives CDR1 ENHRY, CDR2 SYGVKD. V was clipped by 6 bases and J by 5 bases, with 16 bases between them. The CDR3 DNA follows: TGTGCCATCAGGCCCCCAGGAGGGACAACTGAAGCTTTCTTT. Protein: CAIRPPGGTTEAFF.